These 14 T cell receptor beta chains were all obtained from the same sample, sequenced in a study of CD8+ T cells in alopecia areata. Investigators isolated RNA and reverse transcribed it into cDNA to act as the sequencing template. Method: immunoSEQ multiplex PCR; TCRdb's copy keeps in-frame clones and lacks some. The sample has some 180,000 clones; 53% are singletons. The treatment denotes: oral pan-JAK inhibitor, 5-10 mg twice daily. Sequenced here: CD8+ T cells sorted from blood, sampled at week 24, from a patient treated with tofacitinib. All receptors derive from a human donor with alopecia areata.

The chain combines TRBV4-1 with TRBJ1-2, with D possibly TRBD1 on 6 matching bases. The germline gives CDR1 MGHRA, CDR2 YSYEKL. V shed 2 bases and J shed 7 bases, with 23 bases lying between them. The CDR3 spans 17 residues. The CDR3 DNA reads as TGCGCCAGCAGCCAAAACAGCGCCAGGGGATGGGAAAGTGGCTACACCTTC. Translated, it gives CASSQNSARGWESGYTF.

The genes are TRBV7-9 and TRBJ1-2; 7 bases are a match to TRBD1. The CDR3 is 12 amino acids. J was trimmed by 10 bases and V by 5 bases; bases with no gene match: 7. Germline CDR1 and CDR2: SEHNR and FQNEAQ (reference sequence). The CDR3 loop is CASSPDRIVYTF. The DNA for the CDR3 is TGTGCCAGCAGCCCGGACAGGATCGTCTACACCTTC.

The chain couples TRBV6-5 to TRBJ1-5, with a tentative D call TRBD1 (6 bases). The germline V gene has CDR1 MNHEY and CDR2 SVGAGI. CDR3 size: 14 residues. V shed 5 bases and J shed 4 bases, with 12 bases lying between them. DNA for the CDR3: TGTGCCAGCAGTGGGGGGGGCGGTAATCAGCCCCAGCATTTT. The encoded protein is CASSGGGGNQPQHF.

The V and J genes are TRBV27 and TRBJ2-5; D is possibly TRBD1 or TRBD2 (5 bases each). Germline V lookup: CDR1 MNHEY, CDR2 SMNVEV (reference sequence). With 2 bases removed from V and 5 bases from J, the gap between germline ends came to 18 bases. This CDR3 comprises 16 residues. Written as DNA, the CDR3 is TGTGCCAGCAGTTTACGCTCCGGGGCCTGGGAGGAGACCCAGTACTTC. This sequence encodes CASSLRSGAWEETQYF.

This clone came up a few times. J is TRBJ2-2 and V is TRBV19, with unresolved D. V was shortened by 7 bases and J by 7 bases, with 4 bases between the two germline ends. CDR1 and CDR2 (germline): LNHDA, SQIVND (reference sequence). CDR3 length: 10 residues. CDR3 sequence (DNA): TGTGCCAGTAAAGACGGGGAGCTGTTTTTT. Encoded protein: CASKDGELFF. Variable domain in full (rest from reference TRBV19 and TRBJ2-2): DGGITQSPKYLFRKEGQNVTLSCEQNLNHDAMYWYRQDPGQGLRLIYYSQIVNDFQKGDIAEGYSVSREKKESFPLTVTSAQKNPTAFYLCASKDGELFFGEGSRLTVL.

In this sample, this clone turned up a few times. The genes are TRBV2 and TRBJ1-1; 7 nucleotides align to TRBD1. The CDR3 extends over 13 amino acids. Germline CDR1 is SNHLY and CDR2 is FYNNEI. The trim removed 8 bases at V and 4 bases at J, leaving 7 bases unmatched. The chain's CDR3 is CASQAGQITEAFF. CDR3 in DNA: TGTGCCAGCCAGGCGGGACAGATCACTGAAGCTTTCTTT.

V usage is TRBV6-4 and J usage is TRBJ2-1, with 13 bases matching TRBD2. Germline values: CDR1 MRHNA, CDR2 SNTAGT. The CDR3 extends over 15 amino acids. V trimming: 0 bases; J trimming: 12 bases; junction bases outside the gene matches: 5. Written as DNA, the CDR3 is TGTGCCAGCAGTGACTCGACTAGCGGGGGGATCGGGCAGTTCTTC. Amino acid sequence: CASSDSTSGGIGQFF.

There are a few counts of this clone. V gene TRBV19 combines with J gene TRBJ2-7; D remains unclear. Germline V CDR1 and CDR2: LNHDA, SQIVND (reference sequence). The ends were cut back, 6 bases at V and 5 bases at J, with 11 bases in the middle. CDR3 size: 12 residues. CDR3 region: CASSKTLDEQYF. In nucleotides, the CDR3 is TGTGCCAGTAGCAAGACGTTGGACGAGCAGTACTTC.

DNA of the CDR3: TGTGCCAGCAGCTACCCCTCACCCCTCCACTTT. It specifies CASSYPSPLHF. V is TRBV28 and J is TRBJ1-6; the D is unclear. Per the germline V gene, CDR1 is MDHEN and CDR2 is SYDVKM. There are 11 residues in the CDR3. With 6 bases removed from V and 10 bases from J, the gap between germline ends came to 7 bases.

The CDR3 reads CASLEGASNSPLHF. CDR3 DNA sequence: TGTGCCAGCCTAGAAGGAGCTTCAAATTCACCCCTCCACTTT. V usage is TRBV2 and J usage is TRBJ1-6; no clear D. Germline CDR1 is SNHLY and CDR2 is FYNNEI. The V end was cut by 8 bases, the J end by 7 bases, with 15 bases between. CDR3 length: 14 amino acids.

V gene TRBV9 combines with J gene TRBJ2-1; tentative D call: TRBD2 (6 bases). Trimming took off 0 bases at V and 3 bases at J, with 7 bases between the two ends. This CDR3 has 14 residues. Germline V gene data show CDR1 as SGDLS and CDR2 as YYNGEE. Here the CDR3 DNA reads TGTGCCAGCAGCGTAGGGGGGGACTACAATGAGCAGTTCTTC. It codes for CASSVGGDYNEQFF.

This sequence joins TRBV30 and TRBJ1-2; 9 bases fit TRBD1. Unmatched junction bases numbered 11, after V lost 2 bases and J lost 4 bases. Germline-derived CDR1 and CDR2 are GTSNPN and SVGIG (reference sequence). The CDR3 runs 16 residues. The CDR3 region has the DNA TGTGCCTGGAGTTCAGAGCAGAACAGGGGGCTCTATGGCTACACCTTC. Its translation is CAWSSEQNRGLYGYTF.

The chain joins TRBV19 to TRBJ2-5, with no clear D. The germline V gene encodes CDR1 LNHDA and CDR2 SQIVND (reference sequence). Trimming removed 3 bases from V and 4 bases from J, with 9 bases in between. This CDR3 is built from 13 residues. CDR3 sequence reads: CASSIYPGETQYF. In DNA form, the CDR3 reads TGTGCCAGTAGTATCTATCCAGGAGAGACCCAGTACTTC.

J is TRBJ2-2 and V is TRBV5-8, with TRBD1 matching 8 bases. The CDR3 contains 16 residues. J was trimmed by 6 bases and V by 0 bases; bases with no gene match: 7. Germline V CDR1 and CDR2: SGHTS, YDEGEE. Here the CDR3 reads CASSLEAGGASGELFF. The CDR3 bases are TGTGCCAGCAGCTTGGAGGCAGGGGGCGCCTCCGGGGAGCTGTTTTTT. The variable domain in full, completed from reference TRBV5-8 and TRBJ2-2, reads EAGVTQSPTHLIKTRGQQATLRCSPISGHTSVYWYQQALGLGLQFLLWYDEGEERNRGNFPPRFSGRQFPNYSSELNVNALELEDSALYLCASSLEAGGASGELFFGEGSRLTVL.